This is a list of T cell receptor beta chains from one sample in a study of vaccination and CD4 T cells after COVID-19. No antigen has been identified for these receptors. MiXCR, run by TCRdb on the PCR reads, gives a single entry per CDR3 protein. The sample lists about 8,500 distinct CDR3 sequences; around two fifths were seen once. Material for sequencing was CD4+ T cells from blood, cultured in vitro. Source of these receptors: a human donor in good health. Both conserved end residues are trimmed from each CDR3. The order of the fields is J gene, clone size, V gene, CDR3 protein. Clone size appears in some rows only: once, few, many, or a class for an expanded clone.

J gene: TRBJ2-7; clone size: .; V gene: TRBV28; CDR3 protein: ASSKGDSPYEQY
J gene: TRBJ1-6; clone size: few; V gene: TRBV6-5; CDR3 protein: ASSYDSTNSPLH
J gene: TRBJ2-5; clone size: .; V gene: TRBV5-4; CDR3 protein: ASSPRGAGGETQY
J gene: TRBJ2-5; clone size: .; V gene: TRBV28; CDR3 protein: ASSSNRDRHLGAQY
J gene: TRBJ2-7; clone size: .; V gene: TRBV27; CDR3 protein: ASGGGAYEQY
J gene: TRBJ1-5; clone size: .; V gene: TRBV5-5; CDR3 protein: ASSRARGNQPQH
J gene: TRBJ1-1; clone size: medium-sized; V gene: TRBV20-1; CDR3 protein: SANRSPNTEAF
J gene: TRBJ2-3; clone size: few; V gene: TRBV20-1; CDR3 protein: SAARGGRTDTQY
J gene: TRBJ2-1; clone size: .; V gene: TRBV10-3; CDR3 protein: AITSTSGSSYNEQF
J gene: TRBJ2-2; clone size: .; V gene: TRBV6-1; CDR3 protein: ASSGLLTYTGELF
J gene: TRBJ1-5; clone size: .; V gene: TRBV30; CDR3 protein: AWSAGGVSGNQPQH
J gene: TRBJ2-6; clone size: .; V gene: TRBV20-1; CDR3 protein: STKPPGAGANVLT
J gene: TRBJ2-7; clone size: .; V gene: TRBV7-2; CDR3 protein: ASSAYGGFLGEQY
J gene: TRBJ2-7; clone size: .; V gene: TRBV7-8; CDR3 protein: ASSTRTGYGEQY
J gene: TRBJ2-5; clone size: few; V gene: TRBV14; CDR3 protein: ASSQGLETQY
J gene: TRBJ1-2; clone size: few; V gene: TRBV6-2/TRBV6-3; CDR3 protein: ASSRTDPGYT
J gene: TRBJ2-7; clone size: .; V gene: TRBV7-9; CDR3 protein: ASSSIVTGGSYEQY
J gene: TRBJ2-2; clone size: .; V gene: TRBV6-2/TRBV6-3; CDR3 protein: ASSKIKTGELF
J gene: TRBJ2-1; clone size: few; V gene: TRBV7-2; CDR3 protein: ASSVYRGNNEQF
J gene: TRBJ2-2; clone size: .; V gene: TRBV27; CDR3 protein: ASSLTRNTGELF
J gene: TRBJ2-7; clone size: once; V gene: TRBV7-2; CDR3 protein: ASSIRLAGRYEQY
J gene: TRBJ1-3; clone size: .; V gene: TRBV7-2; CDR3 protein: ASSLGGTGNTIY
J gene: TRBJ2-1; clone size: .; V gene: TRBV6-7; CDR3 protein: ASSYTGLAGSYNEQF
J gene: TRBJ1-2; clone size: .; V gene: TRBV2; CDR3 protein: ASSEAQRDIVGANYGYT
J gene: TRBJ2-7; clone size: .; V gene: TRBV28; CDR3 protein: ASKTTPYEQY
J gene: TRBJ1-2; clone size: .; V gene: TRBV24-1; CDR3 protein: ATSDPQGYYGYT
J gene: TRBJ2-5; clone size: .; V gene: TRBV7-2; CDR3 protein: ASSLHPGQGEVETQY
J gene: TRBJ1-5; clone size: few; V gene: TRBV20-1; CDR3 protein: SARGQGHSNQPQH
J gene: TRBJ1-2; clone size: .; V gene: TRBV19; CDR3 protein: ASTMDSFKGYT
J gene: TRBJ2-3; clone size: .; V gene: TRBV28; CDR3 protein: ASSPLGLEVGKVVDTQY
J gene: TRBJ1-1; clone size: .; V gene: TRBV28; CDR3 protein: ASSSITSTV
J gene: TRBJ1-5; clone size: .; V gene: TRBV28; CDR3 protein: AIKDGGNQPQH
J gene: TRBJ2-1; clone size: .; V gene: TRBV5-1; CDR3 protein: ASSPGLAGANEQF
J gene: TRBJ2-7; clone size: .; V gene: TRBV18; CDR3 protein: ASSGTSGSSYEQY
J gene: TRBJ2-7; clone size: .; V gene: TRBV27; CDR3 protein: ASSLSFPPSYEQY
J gene: TRBJ2-2; clone size: .; V gene: TRBV19; CDR3 protein: ASSVQVDTGELF
J gene: TRBJ1-5; clone size: .; V gene: TRBV12-3/TRBV12-4; CDR3 protein: ASSLSRLPHQPQH
J gene: TRBJ2-3; clone size: .; V gene: TRBV4-3; CDR3 protein: ASSQDRSLTQY
J gene: TRBJ2-1; clone size: .; V gene: TRBV5-4; CDR3 protein: ASSPATSGASYNEQF
J gene: TRBJ1-5; clone size: .; V gene: TRBV7-9; CDR3 protein: ASSSGDRSNQPQH
J gene: TRBJ2-3; clone size: few; V gene: TRBV20-1; CDR3 protein: SAWTITSTDTQY
J gene: TRBJ2-1; clone size: medium-sized; V gene: TRBV7-3; CDR3 protein: ASSVFSGPNEQF
J gene: TRBJ2-1; clone size: few; V gene: TRBV7-2; CDR3 protein: ASSSSLRPAGGNEQF
J gene: TRBJ1-5; clone size: few; V gene: TRBV7-2; CDR3 protein: ASSLAGRAQH
J gene: TRBJ2-3; clone size: .; V gene: TRBV7-6; CDR3 protein: ASSLLARSTDTQY
J gene: TRBJ1-1; clone size: .; V gene: TRBV16; CDR3 protein: ASSQFGGRSAF